One and the same sample provided the 2 T cell receptor beta chains below, sequenced in a study of OX40 agonist ivuxolimab in advanced cancers. TCRdb's copy holds only in-frame clones and misses some; the assay was immunoSEQ multiplex PCR. The sample carries roughly 80,000 clones, 65% to 90% recorded once. Sample: CD4+ or CD8+ T cells sorted from blood, taken in a trial of the OX40 agonist ivuxolimab. These receptors were taken from an adult with an advanced solid tumor such as melanoma, head and neck, liver or kidney cancer.

The CDR3 here is CASSSREEDSPLHF. CDR3 in DNA: TGCGCCAGCAGCAGTAGGGAGGAGGATTCACCCCTCCACTTT. The chain has TRBV5-1 and TRBJ1-6; D unclear. Germline CDR1 is SGHRS and CDR2 is YFSETQ. The CDR3 is made up of 14 amino acids. V lost 4 bases and J 8 bases, leaving 13 bases between the germline ends.

This rearrangement joins TRBV7-2 to TRBJ2-3; the D gene could be TRBD1 or TRBD2 (5 bases each). CDR1 is SGHTA, CDR2 FQGNSA, per germline. The CDR3 runs 16 residues. Trimming stripped 7 bases from V and 0 bases from J, with 17 bases between. CDR3 sequence (DNA): TGTGCCAGCATTCCGGCAGGGCGGGCGAGCACAGATACGCAGTATTTT. It codes for CASIPAGRASTDTQYF.